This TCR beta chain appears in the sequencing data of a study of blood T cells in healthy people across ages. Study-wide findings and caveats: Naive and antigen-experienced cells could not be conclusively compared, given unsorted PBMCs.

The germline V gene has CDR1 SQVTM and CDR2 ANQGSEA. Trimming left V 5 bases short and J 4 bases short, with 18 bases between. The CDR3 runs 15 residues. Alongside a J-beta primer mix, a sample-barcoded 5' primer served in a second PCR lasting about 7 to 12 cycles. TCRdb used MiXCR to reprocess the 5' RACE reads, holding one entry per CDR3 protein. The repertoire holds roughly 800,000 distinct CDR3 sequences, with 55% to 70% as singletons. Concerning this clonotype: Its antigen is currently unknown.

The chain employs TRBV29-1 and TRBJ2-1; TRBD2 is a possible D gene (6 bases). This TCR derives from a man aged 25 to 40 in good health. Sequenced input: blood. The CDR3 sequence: CSVRRAVAAYNEQFF. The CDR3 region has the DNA TGCAGCGTTCGGCGGGCGGTAGCGGCTTACAATGAGCAGTTCTTC.